This T cell receptor (beta chain) was sequenced for a study of cytomegalovirus exposure and HLA in healthy donors (TCRdb year 2017). General notes on the study: An earlier analysis of some 600 of the donors reported 276 Gb of sequence data and 95 million to 140 million unique TCR beta sequences obtained from approximately 180 million T cells. Roughly 290 gigabases of sequencing data and around 90 million unique TCR sequences made up an early release that covered some 640 HLA-typed donors. Of the roughly 390 genotyped donors, 65% to 90% fell in the genetic ancestry cluster associated with self-reported Caucasian donors. The study aimed to test whether signatures of past pathogen exposure could be identified by cataloging public T cell receptors. The T cell repertoires of 666 subjects were profiled by immunosequencing and related to cytomegalovirus serostatus. Besides the first cohort of roughly 700 subjects, a separate validation cohort made up of 120 different subjects was used. The study combined high-throughput TCR immunosequencing, statistical association of individual TCRs with disease status, and machine learning to predict cytomegalovirus infection status. To study patterns of TCR occurrence, a later analysis re-analyzed previously published TCR beta repertoires from around 670 donors and added high-resolution HLA genotyping. Rather than using new phenotypic data, the later analysis identified candidate immune exposures from TCR beta sequences and from how often those sequences occurred across donors. An earlier analysis of roughly 580 of the donors used high-throughput TCR beta sequencing to judge whether each TCR beta V gene segment behaved as functional or pseudogenic. Alongside the repertoire data, information on donor age, sex, ethnicity and CMV serostatus was compiled. A later genetic analysis took genome-wide SNP genotypes for about three fifths of the roughly 670 donors and used that subset as a discovery cohort. Every discovery cohort repertoire had been produced on one sequencing platform. HLA typing covered class I and class II loci at four-digit resolution. Typing coverage differed by locus: A, B, C, DRB1 and DQB1 were typed in about 629-630 donors, DQA1 in approximately 520, DPA1 in roughly 590, and DPB1 in 450 to 480. Several DR-DQ haplotypes were treated as single units for association and clustering because of strong linkage in the cohort. Across under 500 genotyped donors of the cohort, an average of roughly 250,000 unique TCR beta nucleotide sequences per donor were sequenced, and 15% to 20% of those sequences were non-productive. Summary of the overall study and its limitations: Roughly uniform sequencing depth across donors was assumed in presence/absence analyses, although this assumption may not hold. A cluster of highly shared sequence variants was judged likely to represent a technical artifact of the sequencing pipeline. When HLA alleles, especially DR and DQ, strongly co-occurred, TCR associations were difficult to assign to individual alleles. A later analysis found that TCR association rates varied across HLA loci, with DRB1 alleles showing the most associated TCRs and HLA-C alleles the fewest. A later analysis reported that several top co-occurrence clusters appeared linked to parvovirus B19, influenza, CMV and Epstein-Barr virus. Correlated functional status among segregating V segments might reflect linkage disequilibrium, but an unknown experimental factor could not be ruled out. Some IMGT-functional V segments, including TRBV6-2 and TRBV6-3, could not be distinguished by the 87-base-pair reads and were therefore excluded. In a later analysis, HLA-associated TCR beta chains showed more clonal expansion and lower generation probabilities than non-associated chains that were equally common. In an earlier analysis of roughly 500 of the donors, most TCR beta V segments appeared in productive rearrangements about 90% or about 30% of the time, broadly matching IMGT annotations. Because HLA typing was unavailable for some donors at each locus, only the typed subset was used in association tests. The study listed 164 TCR beta chains as associated with cytomegalovirus. In this cohort, only TCR beta chains were sequenced, and detectable features were limited by the absence of alpha or paired-chain data. In vitro tests confirmed that a few of the cytomegalovirus-associated TCR beta chains recognize cytomegalovirus antigens. Approximately 18 rarely observed V segments, including chromosome 9 orphons, were excluded from the earlier analysis of a few hundred of the donors because counts were too low. The authors suggested that the approach could potentially be generalized to other disease states and immunological phenotypes. At a false discovery rate of 0.05, a later analysis linked 16,951 TCR beta sequences to specific HLA alleles. A further reported finding was that TCR beta sequences accurately predicted the HLA-A and HLA-B alleles for most subjects in the first cohort. The classifier was reported to diagnose cytomegalovirus status with high specificity and sensitivity in both the original cohort and the validation cohort. For the cohort, immune exposure information was limited to CMV serostatus. An association between a missense DCLRE1C variant and V-gene and J-gene trimming of TCR beta chains was found in a later genetic analysis and replicated in an independent cohort. A later analysis found that most CMV-associated TCR beta chains appeared HLA-restricted, with HLA associations seemingly driven largely by CMV exposure. While some public TCRs were present in many individuals, most TCR sequences turned up only very rarely across donors. In a later genetic analysis, fewer N-insertions in productive TCRs were reported among donors in an Asian-associated ancestry cluster than the approximately 670-donor mean.

Receptor libraries were prepared by the immunoSEQ multiplex PCR assay. For the multiplex PCR, a mixture combining 60 forward primers for TCR Vbeta segments and 13 reverse primers for TCR Jbeta segments was used. The CDR3 region of rearranged TCR beta genes was amplified from genomic DNA by a multiplex PCR assay. The Illumina HiSeq System was used to sequence the amplified TCR beta libraries as 87-base-pair reads. The paper's processing steps were these. A later analysis counted tens of millions of unique TCR beta chains across the 670 or so repertoires, and roughly 9.9 million of these chains were shared by at least two donors. Raw reads were error-corrected and collapsed into unique sequences by a nearest-neighbor algorithm in which closely related sequences were merged to remove PCR and sequencing errors. V, D and J gene segments were assigned by aligning CDR3 sequences to IMGT reference sequences. For a sequence to be retained, at least a six-nucleotide match to both a V gene segment and a J gene segment was required. A rearrangement counted as productive if the CDR3 had no stop codons and remained in frame with V and J, and every other rearrangement counted as non-productive. Following IMGT convention, CDR3 was defined as the stretch from the second conserved V-encoded cysteine up to the conserved J-encoded phenylalanine. The earlier analysis of 550 to 650 of the donors excluded any sequence lacking an unambiguous match to a single V gene segment. In an earlier analysis of 587 of the donors, V segments were called functional above 56.7% productive rearrangements and were called segregating when the between-donor standard deviation exceeded 5%. A statistical classification framework was built to diagnose cytomegalovirus status from the catalog of TCR beta chain sequences. In a later analysis, V and J genes were assigned by comparing TCR nucleotide sequences against IMGT/GENE-DB human TR gene sequences. In a later analysis, CDR3 sequences and most-parsimonious VDJ recombination scenarios were assigned using the TCRdist pipeline. A later analysis defined each TCR beta chain by its CDR3 amino acid sequence plus V-gene family, and excluded reads lacking a unique V-gene family. In a later analysis, 450 to 600 highly shared, low-generation-probability nucleotide sequences were removed to address suspected cross-contamination and a sequencing artifact. In a later analysis, a clonal expansion index was calculated for each public chain from normalized within-repertoire ranks of inferred template counts. In a later analysis, generation probabilities were computed using a VDJ recombination model fitted to out-of-frame rearrangements, and the results were checked against IGoR. A later analysis scored TCR-TCR, TCR-HLA and TCR-CMV co-occurrence with hypergeometric tests, applying a repertoire-size bias correction to TCR pairs. False discovery rates were estimated in a later analysis by permuting HLA or CMV assignments 20 times. In a later analysis, co-occurring TCRs were grouped using DBSCAN, and TCRdist sequence similarity was added for clustering within HLA-allele-positive subsets. For co-occurrence clustering, repertoires with fewer than 30,000 or more than 120,000 public chains were excluded, along with roughly 5 repertoires with anomalous nucleotide sharing. In its TCRdb copy, this immuneACCESS table keeps in-frame sequences only and misses some clones. Where compared with another copy, unresolved V genes explain less than half of these, and the others have no known cause. V, J and clone size were drawn from that table, and D and trimming were deduced from the DNA. For this sample there are roughly 160,000 clones; roughly 80% appear just once. 8% to 10% of the sample comes from the top ten.

There are 19 amino acids in the CDR3, from cysteine to phenylalanine inclusive. The read is trimmed to its CDR3 DNA, 57 bases read in frame from base 1. The germline V gene specifies SGHRS as CDR1 and YFSETQ as CDR2. Here V drops 0 bases and J drops 2 bases, and the junction holds 16 bases not matched to any gene. Of note for this clone: The specificity of this receptor is unknown. No clone much larger than this one lies a single base away; base qualities are absent.

The cohort comprised around 690 healthy bone marrow donors. At the time of sampling, all cohort members were nominally healthy, though unrecorded immune exposures were likely present. The donor was CMV seropositive and belonged to the group of 250 to 300 seropositive cohort members. A peripheral blood sample was provided by each donor, and peripheral blood mononuclear cells were used for TCR beta sequencing. Genomic DNA extraction from the blood cell samples was performed with the Qiagen DNeasy Blood Extraction Kit. The chain employs TRBV5-1 and TRBJ2-7, with 8 bases matching TRBD2. The TCR was taken from a male donor in good health and CMV-seropositive. Input material: PBMCs. Read as DNA, the sequence is TGCGCCAGCAGCTTGGTTCCGGGAGGGCTGATACCCCAAACCTACGAGCAGTACTTC. The resulting protein is CASSLVPGGLIPQTYEQYF.